The text below deals with one T cell receptor beta chain. The target antigen is unknown. These data originate in a study of CD8 T cells in ankylosing spondylitis. Study results and limitations: Some of the motif variants had earlier been found in reactive arthritis patients' fluid and blood. Disease-linked clones were reportedly significantly enriched in matched ankylosing spondylitis synovial fluid. The disease-linked clones had a CD8+ phenotype and low blood frequencies.

This CDR3 has 16 amino acids. V dropped 3 bases and J dropped 4; count of bases not matched to a gene: 7. Germline loops: CDR1 SGHTA, CDR2 FQGNSA. Making use of molecular barcodes, quantitative 5'-RACE generated TCR beta libraries. TCRdb analysed the 5' RACE reads with MiXCR anew, one entry per CDR3 protein. The sample contains around 300,000 distinct CDR3 sequences, about 15% of which appear only once. This chain joins TRBV7-2 and TRBJ2-2, with 8 bases matching TRBD1. Sequencing was carried out using blood, either unsorted or a sorted T cell fraction (not recorded which). This TCR derives from a male donor with ankylosing spondylitis or in good health (not recorded which). Here the CDR3 reads CASSFSTGAITGELFF. The CDR3 DNA is TGTGCCAGCAGCTTTTCGACAGGGGCGATCACCGGGGAGCTGTTTTTT.